This T cell receptor (beta chain) is drawn from a study of shared clonotypes between healthy human individuals. Regarding the study as a whole: Naive subsets generally had larger estimated richness than memory subsets.

Of note for this clone: The antigen is unknown.

The assay was immunoSEQ multiplex PCR, and TCRdb's table has in-frame clones only and misses some. The sample contains about 690,000 clones, roughly 87% of which appear only once. The junction had 10 bases not matched to a gene; V was cut back by 0 bases and J by 11 bases. The CDR3 runs 15 residues. Germline values: CDR1 SGHKS, CDR2 YYEKEE (reference sequence). The genes are TRBV5-5 and TRBJ1-1; the match to TRBD1 covers 10 bases. This clonotype was sampled from a man younger than 35 in good health. Some clones in this sample may be carry-over from other donors' samples. Material: memory CD8+ T cells from PBMCs. Subset specified: CD45RO+ cells pooled with CCR7-negative TemRA cells. This CDR3 reads CASSLGRDRGFRAFF. The DNA for the CDR3 is TGTGCCAGCAGCTTGGGTCGGGACAGGGGTTTCAGGGCTTTCTTT.